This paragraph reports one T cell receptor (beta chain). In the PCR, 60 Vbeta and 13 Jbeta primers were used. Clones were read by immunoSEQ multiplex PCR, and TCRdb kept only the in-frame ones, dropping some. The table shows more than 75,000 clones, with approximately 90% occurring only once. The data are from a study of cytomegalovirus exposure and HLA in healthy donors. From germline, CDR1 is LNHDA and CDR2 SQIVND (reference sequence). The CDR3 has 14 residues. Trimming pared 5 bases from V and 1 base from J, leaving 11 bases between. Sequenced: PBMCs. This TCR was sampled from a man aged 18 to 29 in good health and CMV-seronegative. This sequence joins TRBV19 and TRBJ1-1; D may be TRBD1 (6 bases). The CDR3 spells CASSVRTANTEAFF. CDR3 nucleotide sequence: TGTGCCAGTAGTGTCCGGACAGCGAACACTGAAGCTTTCTTT.